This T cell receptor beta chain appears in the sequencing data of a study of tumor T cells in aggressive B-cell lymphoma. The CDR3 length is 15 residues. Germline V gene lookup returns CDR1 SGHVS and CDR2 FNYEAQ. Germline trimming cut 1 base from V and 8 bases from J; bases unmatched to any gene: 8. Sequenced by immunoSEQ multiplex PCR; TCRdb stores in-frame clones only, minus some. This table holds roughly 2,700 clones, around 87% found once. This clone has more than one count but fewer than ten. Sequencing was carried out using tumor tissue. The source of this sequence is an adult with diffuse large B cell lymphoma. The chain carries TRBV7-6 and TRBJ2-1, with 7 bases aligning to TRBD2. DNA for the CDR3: TGTGCCAGCAGCTTAGGGGCGGGAGCTGGAGATGAGCAGTTCTTC. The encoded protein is CASSLGAGAGDEQFF.